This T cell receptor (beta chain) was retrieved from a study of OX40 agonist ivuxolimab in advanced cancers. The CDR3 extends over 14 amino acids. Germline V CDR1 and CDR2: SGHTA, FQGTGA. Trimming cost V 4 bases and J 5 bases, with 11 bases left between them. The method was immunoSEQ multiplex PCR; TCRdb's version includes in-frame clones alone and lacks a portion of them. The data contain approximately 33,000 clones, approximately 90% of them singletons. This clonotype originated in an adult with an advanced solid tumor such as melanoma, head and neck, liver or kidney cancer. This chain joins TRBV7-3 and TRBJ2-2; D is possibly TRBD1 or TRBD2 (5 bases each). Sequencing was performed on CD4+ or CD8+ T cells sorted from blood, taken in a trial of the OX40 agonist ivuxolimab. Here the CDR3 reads CASSSLEGTGELFF. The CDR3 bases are TGTGCCAGCAGCTCCCTTGAGGGGACCGGGGAGCTGTTTTTT.